A single sample gave rise to the 26 T cell receptor beta chains below, sequenced in a study of blood T cell repertoires in COVID-19. The data were produced by immunoSEQ multiplex PCR, yet TCRdb's version contains in-frame clones alone and is incomplete. The repertoire has some 80,000 clones, roughly nine tenths of them found once; the top ten carry just over 2.5%. The sequenced material came from peripheral blood. These receptors were collected from a human donor in a cohort sampled during active COVID-19.

This chain connects TRBV25-1 to TRBJ2-1; TRBD1 is a possible D gene (5 bases). V was cut by 4 bases and J by 5 bases, with 9 bases left in between. This CDR3 is 13 amino acids long. The germline V gene encodes CDR1 MGHDK and CDR2 SYGVNS. DNA of the CDR3: TGTGCCAGCAGTGGTGCAGGGAACAATGAGCAGTTCTTC. It codes for CASSGAGNNEQFF.

V usage is TRBV7-8 and J usage is TRBJ2-1; a possible D gene is TRBD2 (6 bases). Germline loops: CDR1 SGHVS, CDR2 FQNEAQ. V was clipped by 5 bases and J by 0 bases, with 20 bases between them. CDR3 length equals 18 residues. The CDR3 sequence is CASSQNPGLQSSYNEQFF. The CDR3, as DNA: TGTGCCAGCAGCCAAAATCCGGGACTTCAGAGCTCCTACAATGAGCAGTTCTTC.

The rearrangement uses TRBV5-1 and TRBJ1-2; D gene uncertain. Germline V gene sequence: CDR1 SGHRS, CDR2 YFSETQ. This CDR3 has 14 residues. With 0 bases removed from V and 4 bases from J, the gap between germline ends came to 10 bases. DNA for the CDR3: TGCGCCAGCAGCTTGGAAGAGGCCAGCTATGGCTACACCTTC. The encoded protein is CASSLEEASYGYTF.

The CDR3 is CASSLATNTEAFF. Written as DNA, the CDR3 is TGTGCCAGCAGCTTAGCGACTAACACTGAAGCTTTCTTT. The J gene is TRBJ1-1, the V gene TRBV7-9; D is unclear. The V gene's germline CDR1 is SEHNR and CDR2 FQNEAQ (reference sequence). This CDR3 is 13 amino acids long. V gave up 0 bases and J gave up 2 bases, with 4 bases separating them.

The V gene is TRBV2, the J gene TRBJ1-1; the D is unclear. The length of the CDR3 is 14 residues. Germline lookup yields CDR1 SNHLY and CDR2 FYNNEI. V dropped 5 bases and J dropped 1 base, with 11 bases sitting between them. Here the CDR3 reads CASSLSRGNTEAFF. The CDR3 DNA follows: TGTGCCAGCAGTCTTTCCCGGGGGAACACTGAAGCTTTCTTT.

The gene calls are TRBV5-1 and TRBJ2-7, with D maybe TRBD1 (5 bases). This CDR3 is 13 amino acids long. V was pared by 7 bases and J by 5 bases, with 16 bases between. Germline V gene sequence: CDR1 SGHRS, CDR2 YFSETQ. In DNA, the CDR3 is TGCGCCAGCTCAAGACAGACATCTGACGAGCAGTACTTC. It codes for CASSRQTSDEQYF.

This clone showed up just a few times. The chain recombines TRBV6-6 with TRBJ2-7, with TRBD2 as a possible D gene (5 bases). Per germline, CDR1 MNHNY and CDR2 SVGAGI (reference sequence). The CDR3 covers 14 residues. V lost 6 bases to trimming and J lost 0 bases, with 12 bases between them. This chain's CDR3 is CASSDRENSYEQYF. The CDR3 nucleotides read TGTGCCAGCAGCGACCGGGAAAACTCCTACGAGCAGTACTTC.

This clone has just one count. The chain employs TRBV5-1 and TRBJ2-5, with TRBD1 matching 10 bases. From germline, CDR1 is SGHRS and CDR2 YFSETQ. The CDR3 has 16 residues. V gave up 4 bases and J gave up 0 bases; unmatched junction bases: 6. The DNA for the CDR3 is TGCGCCAGCAGCCCAGTAGGGACAGGGGACCAAGAGACCCAGTACTTC. Translation gives CASSPVGTGDQETQYF.

V is TRBV9 and J is TRBJ2-2, with D possibly matching TRBD2 (5 bases). Germline CDR1 SGDLS, CDR2 YYNGEE. Trimming removed 1 base at V and 0 bases at J, with 7 bases between. CDR3 length: 15 residues. The DNA for the CDR3 is TGTGCCAGCAGCGTATCGGGAACGAACACCGGGGAGCTGTTTTTT. It specifies CASSVSGTNTGELFF.

This chain connects TRBV9 to TRBJ2-1; D unresolved. The germline V gene encodes CDR1 SGDLS and CDR2 YYNGEE. The CDR3 runs to 17 residues. Trimming stripped 3 bases from V and 5 bases from J, with 21 bases between. The CDR3 sequence: CASSAQAHSLLHNEQFF. The CDR3 coding sequence is TGTGCCAGCAGCGCTCAAGCCCATTCCCTTCTTCACAATGAGCAGTTCTTC.

The genes are TRBV18 and TRBJ2-2; 9 nucleotides align to TRBD1. J was trimmed by 6 bases and V by 2 bases; bases with no gene match: 10. The germline gives CDR1 KGHSH, CDR2 LQKENI. This CDR3 has 17 residues. This CDR3 is CASSPWDARTGAGELFF. The CDR3 DNA reads as TGTGCCAGCTCACCATGGGACGCAAGGACAGGGGCCGGGGAGCTGTTTTTT.

This clone was counted a few times. V gene TRBV10-3 combines with J gene TRBJ1-5; 8 bases line up with TRBD1. This CDR3 is 14 amino acids long. V shed 2 bases and J 4 bases; nucleotides not matched to a gene: 1. Germline V gene sequence: CDR1 ENHRY, CDR2 SYGVKD. CDR3 residues: CAISEGQGNQPQHF. The CDR3 nucleotides read TGTGCCATCAGTGAGGGACAGGGAAATCAGCCCCAGCATTTT.

This chain joins TRBV5-1 and TRBJ1-2; weak D call: TRBD1 (6 bases). CDR1 and CDR2 (germline): SGHRS, YFSETQ. The CDR3 is 14 amino acids. Between the trimmed V and J ends, which lost 4 bases and 3 bases, there was a span of 13 bases. The CDR3 loop reads CASSLTGQHYGYTF. In DNA, the CDR3 is TGCGCCAGCAGCCTTACAGGGCAACACTATGGCTACACCTTC.

The genes are TRBV6-6 and TRBJ2-7, with 11 bases matching TRBD1. The V segment lost 6 bases and the J segment 3 bases; nucleotides outside the gene matches: 7. The germline V gene has CDR1 MNHNY and CDR2 SVGAGI (reference sequence). CDR3 length equals 15 residues. CDR3 region: CASRSPGQGVYEQYF. CDR3 in DNA: TGTGCCAGCAGATCACCGGGACAGGGGGTCTACGAGCAGTACTTC.

This clone was seen only a few times. This sequence joins TRBV5-4 and TRBJ2-7; TRBD2 matches 7 bases. The trim removed 4 bases at V and 5 bases at J, leaving 12 bases unmatched. Germline V CDR1 and CDR2: SGHNT, YYREEE (reference sequence). This CDR3 is 15 amino acids long. The CDR3 here is CASSVVASGFHEQYF. CDR3 DNA: TGTGCCAGCAGCGTCGTGGCTAGCGGTTTCCACGAGCAGTACTTC.

V and J are TRBV20-1 and TRBJ2-3, with D possibly TRBD1 on 5 matching bases. The CDR3 is 14 amino acids. The germline V and J ends were trimmed by 3 bases and 0 bases, with 10 bases remaining between them. Germline lookup yields CDR1 DFQATT and CDR2 SNEGSKA (reference sequence). CDR3: CSASRQGSTDTQYF. The CDR3 DNA reads TGCAGTGCTAGTCGGCAGGGAAGCACAGATACGCAGTATTTT.

The rearrangement links TRBV27 to TRBJ2-3; 8 bases are shared with TRBD2. This CDR3 has 16 residues. CDR1 and CDR2 from the germline V gene are MNHEY and SMNVEV (reference sequence). J was trimmed by 4 bases and V by 3 bases; bases with no gene match: 9. The chain's CDR3 is CASSLGRGAASDTQYF. CDR3 DNA: TGTGCCAGCAGTTTGGGGCGGGGGGCGGCGTCAGATACGCAGTATTTT.

This rearrangement joins TRBV2 to TRBJ2-7; 7 positions agree with TRBD1. V was pared by 11 bases and J by 2 bases, with 9 bases of the junction left unmatched. In germline, CDR1 is SNHLY, CDR2 FYNNEI. CDR3 length equals 13 residues. The CDR3 sequence: CAGSKTGAYEQYF. DNA for the CDR3: TGTGCCGGATCCAAAACAGGGGCCTACGAGCAGTACTTC.

The sample holds one count of this clone. CDR3 in DNA: TGCAGCGTCCCCCATAGAGGGGGCACTAAGAACACTGAAGCTTTCTTT. Translating gives CSVPHRGGTKNTEAFF. The chain combines TRBV29-1 with TRBJ1-1; 7 bases agree with TRBD1. The CDR3 runs 16 residues. In germline, CDR1 is SQVTM, CDR2 ANQGSEA. Losses at the gene ends were 6 bases for V and 1 base for J; bases not matched to a gene: 14.

The chain couples TRBV4-3 to TRBJ2-3; 8 bases are a match to TRBD2. The germline V gene has CDR1 LGHNA and CDR2 YSLEER. CDR3 length: 17 amino acids. Trimming cost V 0 bases and J 2 bases; bases outside gene matches: 7. This CDR3 reads CASSQEGAGAATDTQYF. The CDR3 coding sequence is TGCGCCAGCAGCCAAGAGGGAGCGGGGGCCGCCACAGATACGCAGTATTTT.

The table lists this clone with a count of one. J is TRBJ1-2 and V is TRBV5-1; 8 bases map to TRBD1. There are 15 residues in the CDR3. With V trimmed by 4 bases and J by 4 bases, 9 bases remained unmatched. The germline CDR1 and CDR2 sequences are SGHRS and YFSETQ. The CDR3 here is CASSPEDRALYGYTF. For the CDR3, the DNA is TGCGCCAGCAGCCCCGAGGACAGGGCCCTCTATGGCTACACCTTC.

This clone came up once. This chain joins TRBV5-1 and TRBJ2-3, with a possible D match to TRBD1 (6 bases). The length of the CDR3 is 16 residues. Germline V gene lookup returns CDR1 SGHRS and CDR2 YFSETQ. V was trimmed by 0 bases and J by 3 bases, leaving 14 bases between them. The CDR3 nucleotides read TGCGCCAGCAGCTTGGGTTCAGGGGCAGGGACAGATACGCAGTATTTT. It translates to CASSLGSGAGTDTQYF.

The V and J genes are TRBV5-1 and TRBJ2-2; D remains unclear. This CDR3 has 15 amino acids. Per the germline V gene, CDR1 is SGHRS and CDR2 is YFSETQ. V was shortened by 0 bases and J by 0 bases, with 6 bases between the two germline ends. The CDR3 loop reads CASSLDLPNTGELFF. In nucleotides, the CDR3 is TGCGCCAGCAGCTTGGATCTCCCGAACACCGGGGAGCTGTTTTTT.

The chain links TRBV27 to TRBJ1-5, with 10 bases lining up with TRBD1. V shed 8 bases and J 6 bases; nucleotides not matched to a gene: 4. This CDR3 region has 13 residues. Germline V gene data show CDR1 as MNHEY and CDR2 as SMNVEV (reference sequence). The chain's CDR3 is CASRTGGSQPQHF. DNA of the CDR3: TGTGCCAGCCGGACAGGGGGGAGTCAGCCCCAGCATTTT.

This clone has just one count. The J gene is TRBJ2-2, the V gene TRBV29-1; 9 bases fit TRBD1. Germline lookup yields CDR1 SQVTM and CDR2 ANQGSEA. The V segment lost 5 bases and the J segment 5 bases; nucleotides outside the gene matches: 6. The CDR3 runs to 14 residues. CDR3 DNA sequence: TGCAGCGTTAGGACAGGGGAAGAAACCGGGGAGCTGTTTTTT. Its protein is CSVRTGEETGELFF.

The chain joins TRBV7-2 to TRBJ1-2; perhaps TRBD1 as D (5 bases). V was clipped by 7 bases and J by 8 bases, with 17 bases between them. There are 13 residues in the CDR3. CDR1 SGHTA and CDR2 FQGNSA come from the germline V gene. For the CDR3, the DNA is TGTGCCAGCACCCACTGGGCGGGGACGGGCTACACCTTC. This gives the protein CASTHWAGTGYTF.